This T cell receptor beta chain is drawn from a study of cytomegalovirus exposure and HLA in healthy donors. Study at large: A prior study identified some 100 million unique TCR beta sequences from 200 million or so T cells. An early release of data contained 75 million to 90 million unique TCRs, which came from HLA-typed donors.

This clone was detected only a few times. The antigen is unknown. The study's findings and limits: From TCR beta sequences, most subjects' HLA-A and HLA-B alleles were reportedly predicted accurately. Across HLA loci, a later analysis found differing TCR association rates, with DRB1 most and HLA-C fewest.

Germline V gene data show CDR1 as SGHKS and CDR2 as YYEKEE (reference sequence). The CDR3 totals 15 residues. The V gene lost 4 bases and the J gene lost 0 bases, with 14 bases spanning the gap. The study ran its PCR with 60 Vbeta and 13 Jbeta primers. Sequencing was performed with immunoSEQ multiplex PCR; in TCRdb, only in-frame clones are kept and a portion is missing. The repertoire consists of approximately 200,000 clones, with roughly 78% occurring once and the leading ten covering 3.5% to 5%. The clonotype originates from a woman under 40 in good health and CMV-seropositive. Sample: PBMCs. J is TRBJ2-7 and V is TRBV5-5; D is ambiguous. The CDR3 sequence is CASSTSGLSSYEQYF. In nucleotides, the CDR3 is TGTGCCAGCAGCACGTCGGGTCTCAGCTCCTACGAGCAGTACTTC.